This T cell receptor beta chain is from a study of cytomegalovirus exposure and HLA in healthy donors. Study context: In terms of ancestry, the Caucasian-associated cluster contained roughly 80% of the approximately 380 genotyped donors. Study observations and caveats: Both high specificity and high sensitivity reportedly marked the classifier's diagnosis of cytomegalovirus status. Confirmation was obtained in vitro that three CMV-associated chains are specific for CMV antigens.

The PCR was carried out with 60 Vbeta primers and 13 Jbeta primers. Sequencing was performed with immunoSEQ multiplex PCR; in TCRdb, only in-frame clones are kept and a portion is missing. The sample lists over 80,000 clones, over 65% seen once, with around 15% in the top ten. The junction had 0 bases not matched to a gene; V was cut back by 3 bases and J by 3 bases. The CDR3 covers 14 residues. The germline CDR1 and CDR2 sequences are MRHNA and SNTAGT. The table lists this clone with a few counts. The antigen remains unidentified. The chain employs TRBV6-4 and TRBJ2-2; 8 positions agree with TRBD2. This receptor was obtained from a woman in her late teens or twenties in good health and CMV-seropositive. The source material was PBMCs. The DNA for the CDR3 is TGTGCCAGCAGTGAAGCGGGAGACACCGGGGAGCTGTTTTTT. It translates to CASSEAGDTGELFF.